This T cell receptor beta chain was profiled in a study of control samples from healthy donors and cancer patients. Only in-frame clones appear in the TCRdb table, and some are missing; sequencing was by immunoSEQ multiplex PCR. In the table there are around 170,000 clones, approximately 86% of which are singletons. Trimming stripped 2 bases from V and 9 bases from J, with 11 bases between. This CDR3 has 12 residues. Germline CDR1 SGDLS, CDR2 YYNGEE. The sample taken for sequencing was blood. This receptor was taken from a woman aged 25-40 years in good health. The chain uses TRBV9 and TRBJ2-5; unclear D gene. The CDR3 spells CASSVPSGAQYF. Written as DNA, the CDR3 is TGTGCCAGCAGCGTCCCCTCGGGCGCCCAGTACTTC.